The rows below give T cell receptor beta chains drawn from one sample of a study of blood T cell repertoires in COVID-19. Here immunoSEQ multiplex PCR was the method, and the copy in TCRdb shows in-frame clones only, minus some. The sample contains 210,000 or so clones, just under 85% of which appear only once. The source material was peripheral blood. These receptors came from a woman aged 45 to 65 with active or convalescent COVID-19. The CDR3 runs from the conserved cysteine through the conserved F or W. The D gene is left open where the match is weak. Some rows mark clone size as missing; the rest say once, few, many or name a class of expanded clone.

size: .
J: TRBJ1-6
V: TRBV28
D: .
CDR3: CASRQLNSPLHF
DNA: TGTGCCAGCCGACAGCTAAATTCACCCCTCCACTTT

size: .
J: TRBJ1-2
V: TRBV5-1
D: TRBD1
CDR3: CASSVIGQGIDPLTF
DNA: TGCGCCAGCAGCGTAATTGGACAGGGGATCGATCCTTTAACCTTC

size: .
J: TRBJ2-1
V: TRBV5-1
D: .
CDR3: CASSPGPERGPEQFF
DNA: TGCGCCAGCAGCCCCGGGCCCGAGAGAGGGCCTGAGCAGTTCTTC

size: once
J: TRBJ2-5
V: TRBV19
D: TRBD1
CDR3: CASTPNPGQGEWETQYF
DNA: TGTGCCTCGACTCCGAACCCGGGACAGGGGGAATGGGAGACCCAGTACTTC

size: .
J: TRBJ1-2
V: TRBV7-2
D: .
CDR3: CASSSRVGGWGYTF
DNA: TGTGCCAGCAGCTCGCGGGTAGGGGGTTGGGGCTACACCTTC

size: .
J: TRBJ1-5
V: TRBV5-6
D: TRBD1
CDR3: CASSSLGQGSNQPQHF
DNA: TGTGCCAGCAGCTCGTTGGGACAGGGTAGCAATCAGCCCCAGCATTTT

size: .
J: TRBJ1-3
V: TRBV5-1
D: .
CDR3: CASSLVGAGAGNTIYF
DNA: TGCGCCAGCAGCTTGGTAGGAGCGGGGGCAGGAAACACCATATATTTT

size: .
J: TRBJ2-2
V: TRBV7-6
D: .
CDR3: CASSLGSQALKTGELFF
DNA: TGTGCCAGCAGCTTAGGTTCCCAGGCGCTAAAGACCGGGGAGCTGTTTTTT

size: once
J: TRBJ1-1
V: TRBV3-1/TRBV3-2
D: .
CDR3: CASSFVIGAPNTEAFF
DNA: TGTGCCAGCAGCTTTGTTATTGGGGCCCCGAACACTGAAGCTTTCTTT

size: .
J: TRBJ2-3
V: TRBV2
D: .
CDR3: CASSPGLTTDTQYF
DNA: TGTGCCAGCAGCCCCGGACTGACCACAGATACGCAGTATTTT

size: .
J: TRBJ2-1
V: TRBV5-4
D: .
CDR3: CASSSLGGNYNEQFF
DNA: TGTGCCAGCAGCTCCCTTGGCGGGAACTACAATGAGCAGTTCTTC

size: .
J: TRBJ1-3
V: TRBV6-5
D: .
CDR3: CASRGQGLSGNTIYF
DNA: TGTGCCAGCAGGGGGCAAGGCCTCTCTGGAAACACCATATATTTT

size: .
J: TRBJ1-1
V: TRBV18
D: .
CDR3: CASSEGMNTEAFF
DNA: TGTGCCAGCTCAGAGGGCATGAACACTGAAGCTTTCTTT

size: .
J: TRBJ1-5
V: TRBV6-4
D: TRBD1
CDR3: CASSDTAEGQGEQPQHF
DNA: TGTGCCAGCAGTGACACAGCGGAGGGACAGGGGGAGCAGCCCCAGCATTTT

size: .
J: TRBJ2-1
V: TRBV2
D: .
CDR3: CASSETSSSYNEQFF
DNA: TGTGCCAGCAGTGAAACTTCAAGCTCCTACAATGAGCAGTTCTTC

size: once
J: TRBJ1-2
V: TRBV19
D: .
CDR3: CASSQTGAYGYTF
DNA: TGTGCCAGTAGCCAGACAGGAGCCTATGGCTACACCTTC

size: .
J: TRBJ2-5
V: TRBV5-1
D: .
CDR3: CASSPIGGGILRETQYF
DNA: TGCGCCAGCAGCCCCATCGGGGGAGGCATTCTCAGGGAGACCCAGTACTTC

size: .
J: TRBJ1-1
V: TRBV6-5
D: .
CDR3: CASSYNAYREAFF
DNA: TGTGCCAGCAGTTATAATGCCTACAGGGAAGCTTTCTTT

size: .
J: TRBJ2-2
V: TRBV18
D: .
CDR3: CASSPLDSASNTGELFF
DNA: TGTGCCAGCTCACCTCTTGACTCAGCTTCGAACACCGGGGAGCTGTTTTTT

size: .
J: TRBJ2-5
V: TRBV29-1
D: .
CDR3: CSAIRGGRGEETQYF
DNA: TGCAGCGCCATACGAGGGGGACGGGGGGAAGAGACCCAGTACTTC

size: .
J: TRBJ2-2
V: TRBV9
D: TRBD2
CDR3: CASSISGGPSGELFF
DNA: TGTGCCAGCAGCATTAGCGGGGGTCCCTCAGGGGAGCTGTTTTTT

size: .
J: TRBJ2-7
V: TRBV28
D: TRBD1
CDR3: CASSLPRDRASYEQYF
DNA: TGTGCCAGCAGTTTGCCCCGGGACAGGGCTTCCTACGAGCAGTACTTC

size: .
J: TRBJ1-5
V: TRBV3-1/TRBV3-2
D: TRBD1
CDR3: CASSPGQGRPQHF
DNA: TGTGCCAGCAGCCCGGGACAGGGGAGGCCCCAGCATTTT

size: .
J: TRBJ2-1
V: TRBV18
D: TRBD2
CDR3: CASSPRSGSAYNEQFF
DNA: TGTGCCAGCTCACCACGTAGCGGGAGCGCATACAATGAGCAGTTCTTC

size: .
J: TRBJ2-7
V: TRBV3-1/TRBV3-2
D: .
CDR3: CASSLLGLQYF
DNA: TGTGCCAGCAGCCTACTAGGTCTGCAGTACTTC

size: once
J: TRBJ1-1
V: TRBV3-1/TRBV3-2
D: .
CDR3: CASSQGGIPEAFF
DNA: TGTGCCAGCAGCCAGGGGGGAATCCCTGAAGCTTTCTTT